The following is a T cell receptor (beta chain) sequence with its context. The antigen is not known. These data are taken from a study of T cells expressing NK-cell markers. The length of the CDR3 is 15 residues. The germline gives CDR1 MNHEY, CDR2 SMNVEV (reference sequence). Study-level findings and limits: Dominant NKG2C+ clonotype frequencies of roughly 1.0-8% of CD8+ T cells were measured in several donors.

UMIs accompanied the 5'RACE template switching by which TCR beta cDNA was made. TCRdb derives one entry per CDR3 protein from the 5' RACE reads, leaving out DNA. The ten top clones account for approximately 3.6%, within a sample of 500,000 to 700,000 distinct CDR3 sequences. V gene TRBV27 combines with J gene TRBJ1-5. The sequenced material came from blood T cells: a sorted CD56 or NKG2C T cell subset, CD4+ or CD8+ T cells, or bulk PBMC T cells (not recorded which). This receptor was obtained from a man between 18 and 29 years old in good health. The CDR3: CASSLSRLGNQPQHF.